A single sample gave rise to the 30 T cell receptor beta chains below, sequenced in a study of blood T cell repertoires in COVID-19. Clones were sequenced by immunoSEQ multiplex PCR, and TCRdb holds only the in-frame ones, with some missing. The repertoire holds some 200,000 clones, more than 65% seen once, with approximately 2.4% in the top ten. The sequenced sample consisted of peripheral blood. These receptors all stem from a human donor with acute or convalescent COVID-19. The donor label of this sample is uncertain.

This chain links TRBV27 with TRBJ2-7; 7 bases are a match to TRBD2. The ends lost 5 bases at V and 2 bases at J; junction bases unmatched: 12. The CDR3 consists of 16 residues. The germline gives CDR1 MNHEY, CDR2 SMNVEV (reference sequence). The CDR3 is CASSPRQVAGAYEQYF. The CDR3 nucleotides read TGTGCCAGCAGTCCACGGCAGGTGGCGGGGGCCTACGAGCAGTACTTC.

CDR3 in amino acids: CASSPDSLENTGELFF. CDR3 nucleotides: TGTGCCAGCAGTCCTGACAGCCTCGAGAACACCGGGGAGCTGTTTTTT. The rearrangement joins TRBV2 to TRBJ2-2, with D possibly being TRBD1 (5 bases). This CDR3 region has 16 residues. Germline V gives CDR1 SNHLY, CDR2 FYNNEI. V lost 5 bases and J 1 base, leaving 14 bases between the germline ends.

This chain links TRBV6-5 with TRBJ1-2; no firm D call. This CDR3 is 15 amino acids long. The germline V gene has CDR1 MNHEY and CDR2 SVGAGI. V was pared by 7 bases and J by 3 bases, with 18 bases between. CDR3 in amino acids: CASKLGRGFHYGYTF. CDR3 DNA: TGTGCCAGCAAGCTCGGCAGAGGGTTTCACTATGGCTACACCTTC.

The V call is TRBV28, the J call TRBJ1-2; D might be TRBD1 (6 bases). V was trimmed by 3 bases and J by 1 base, leaving 15 bases between them. Germline V gene data show CDR1 as MDHEN and CDR2 as SYDVKM. The length of the CDR3 is 16 residues. CDR3: CASSLGGTKFNYGYTF. CDR3 coding DNA: TGTGCCAGCAGTTTGGGAGGGACAAAATTTAACTATGGCTACACCTTC.

The chain links TRBV20-1 to TRBJ2-3; 8 bases line up with TRBD2. The CDR3 runs to 15 residues. Germline values: CDR1 DFQATT, CDR2 SNEGSKA (reference sequence). The V segment lost 3 bases and the J segment 6 bases; nucleotides outside the gene matches: 11. The CDR3 sequence: CSASTPAGVMDTQYF. CDR3 in DNA: TGCAGTGCTAGTACTCCAGCGGGGGTTATGGATACGCAGTATTTT.

This clone has more than one count but fewer than ten. This chain connects TRBV30 to TRBJ1-2, with TRBD1 identical over 8 bases. The CDR3 is 17 residues long. The ends lost 0 bases at V and 7 bases at J; junction bases unmatched: 16. CDR1 is GTSNPN and CDR2 is SVGIG in the germline V gene (reference sequence). The CDR3 DNA is TGTGCCTGGAGTGTAGCGCAGGGGGCTGGCCTGAAGGCTGGCTACACCTTC. It specifies CAWSVAQGAGLKAGYTF.

The chain couples TRBV12-3 or TRBV12-4 to TRBJ1-2, with TRBD1 as a possible D gene (6 bases). The CDR3 has 13 amino acids. CDR3 DNA sequence: TGTGCGTCGACTGGGGGGGCAAACTATGGCTACACCTTC. This codes for CASTGGANYGYTF.

The chain carries TRBV7-8 and TRBJ2-1, with D unclear. Looked up from germline, CDR1 is SGHVS and CDR2 is FQNEAQ. This CDR3 comprises 16 residues. Trimming took 0 bases from V and 5 from J, leaving 14 bases between them. CDR3 nucleotide sequence: TGTGCCAGCAGCTTAGCGCGTGGTAACTCTAACAATGAGCAGTTCTTC. Protein product: CASSLARGNSNNEQFF.

J is TRBJ1-2 and V is TRBV6-6, with 9 positions matching TRBD1. V shed 2 bases and J 5 bases; nucleotides not matched to a gene: 9. The CDR3 consists of 16 residues. From germline, CDR1 is MNHNY and CDR2 SVGAGI (reference sequence). The CDR3 spells CASSYPGTGTGYGYTF. CDR3 bases: TGTGCCAGCAGTTACCCCGGGACAGGGACCGGGTATGGCTACACCTTC.

The chain uses TRBV25-1 and TRBJ2-6; D is undetermined. CDR1 MGHDK and CDR2 SYGVNS come from the germline V gene. The CDR3 has 16 amino acids. Trimming shortened V by 5 bases and J by 0 bases, and 11 bases separated the two germline ends. CDR3 protein: CASSHTFLSGANVLTF. CDR3 in DNA: TGTGCCAGCAGTCACACATTCCTCTCTGGGGCCAACGTCCTGACTTTC. The full variable domain, completed using reference TRBV25-1 and TRBJ2-6, is EADIYQTPRYLVIGTGKKITLECSQTMGHDKMYWYQQDPGMELHLIHYSYGVNSTEKGDLSSESTVSRIRTEHFPLTLESARPSHTSQYLCASSHTFLSGANVLTFGAGSRLTVL.

The chain couples TRBV7-3 to TRBJ1-2, with TRBD1 as a possible D gene (5 bases). The ends were cut back, 5 bases at V and 2 bases at J, with 12 bases in the middle. This CDR3 spans 14 amino acids. Germline CDR1 and CDR2: SGHTA and FQGTGA. CDR3 amino acids: CASSPTRGNYGYTF. CDR3 DNA: TGTGCCAGCAGCCCAACACGGGGGAACTATGGCTACACCTTC.

The sample holds a few counts of this clone. CDR3 nucleotide sequence: TGTGCCAGCAGTCAGGGATTTGCAGCGTCCAACTCCTACGAGCAGTACTTC. Translation gives CASSQGFAASNSYEQYF. The chain combines TRBV3-1 (or the pseudogene TRBV3-2) with TRBJ2-7, with D maybe TRBD1 (5 bases). Germline CDR1 is LGHDT and CDR2 is YNNKEL (reference sequence). This CDR3 has 17 residues. The V gene lost 6 bases and the J gene lost 0 bases, with 21 bases spanning the gap.

The chain combines TRBV5-6 with TRBJ1-4, with D unresolved. CDR1 and CDR2 from the germline V gene are SGHDT and YYEEEE. The CDR3 has 13 residues. Trimming took 3 bases from V and 6 from J, leaving 9 bases between them. CDR3 nucleotide sequence: TGTGCCAGCAGCTCGGCTCTAGATGAAAAACTGTTTTTT. The encoded protein is CASSSALDEKLFF. Full variable domain (missing parts from reference TRBV5-6 and TRBJ1-4): DAGVTQSPTHLIKTRGQQVTLRCSPKSGHDTVSWYQQALGQGPQFIFQYYEEEERQRGNFPDRFSGHQFPNYSSELNVNALLLGDSALYLCASSSALDEKLFFGSGTQLSVL.

The gene calls are TRBV9 and TRBJ2-3; the match to TRBD2 covers 10 bases. Per the germline V gene, CDR1 is SGDLS and CDR2 is YYNGEE. V shed 4 bases, J shed 4 bases, and the junction held 9 bases outside the gene matches. The CDR3 consists of 16 residues. In DNA form, the CDR3 reads TGTGCCAGCAGCTTCGTAGCGGGAGGTCGATCAGATACGCAGTATTTT. Its protein is CASSFVAGGRSDTQYF.

This chain connects TRBV9 to TRBJ1-3; the match to TRBD1 covers 9 bases. Germline V CDR1 and CDR2: SGDLS, YYNGEE. The J segment lost 4 bases and the V segment lost 4 bases, leaving 6 bases of the junction unmatched. This CDR3 contains 15 residues. The CDR3 loop reads CASSTSGQGGNTIYF. The CDR3 nucleotides read TGTGCCAGCAGCACCAGCGGACAGGGGGGAAACACCATATATTTT. The entire variable domain, with the rest obtained from reference TRBV9 and TRBJ1-3, is as follows: DSGVTQTPKHLITATGQRVTLRCSPRSGDLSVYWYQQSLDQGLQFLIQYYNGEERAKGNILERFSAQQFPDLHSELNLSSLELGDSALYFCASSTSGQGGNTIYFGEGSWLTVV.

The rearrangement links TRBV3-1 (or the pseudogene TRBV3-2) to TRBJ2-5; 8 bases line up with TRBD2. This CDR3 contains 14 residues. Germline CDR1 is LGHDT and CDR2 is YNNKEL (reference sequence). Trimming at V came to 4 bases and at J to 2 bases, leaving 3 bases not matched to a gene. The CDR3 DNA is TGTGCCAGCAGCCGGGCTAGCGGGCAAGAGACCCAGTACTTC. Translating it yields CASSRASGQETQYF.

The CDR3 is CSVTTPLRGRWTEAFF. CDR3 nucleotides: TGCAGCGTAACGACTCCCCTCCGGGGAAGATGGACTGAAGCTTTCTTT. J is TRBJ1-1 and V is TRBV29-1; D is ambiguous. Between the trimmed V and J ends, which lost 6 bases and 5 bases, there was a span of 25 bases. This CDR3 contains 16 residues. Per the germline V gene, CDR1 is SQVTM and CDR2 is ANQGSEA.

V and J are TRBV14 and TRBJ1-1; D is perhaps TRBD1 (5 bases). CDR1 and CDR2 (germline): SGHDN, FVKESK. V was shortened by 1 base and J by 1 base, with 10 bases between the two germline ends. This CDR3 has 15 residues. The CDR3 nucleotides are TGTGCCAGCAGCCAAGTCGGACACTGGAACACTGAAGCTTTCTTT. It encodes CASSQVGHWNTEAFF.

The chain employs TRBV5-5 and TRBJ2-7; no firm D call. The V and J ends lost 0 bases and 4 bases respectively, with 8 bases between them. CDR1 is SGHKS and CDR2 is YYEKEE in the germline V gene (reference sequence). This CDR3 comprises 13 residues. The CDR3: CASSLDLRYEQYF. The CDR3 DNA sequence: TGTGCCAGCAGCTTGGACCTGAGGTACGAGCAGTACTTC.

The CDR3 DNA follows: TGTGCCAGCAGCTTCATGTCAGGCAATCAGCCCCAGCATTTT. Its protein product is CASSFMSGNQPQHF. J is TRBJ1-5 and V is TRBV7-3; D is unclear. Trimming took off 3 bases at V and 2 bases at J, with 8 bases between the two ends. The germline gives CDR1 SGHTA, CDR2 FQGTGA. There are 14 residues in the CDR3.

The gene calls are TRBV7-3 and TRBJ2-3; 14 bases fit TRBD2. The CDR3 has 17 residues. Germline V gene data show CDR1 as SGHTA and CDR2 as FQGTGA. V was pared by 4 bases and J by 0 bases, with 3 bases of the junction left unmatched. As DNA, the CDR3 is TGTGCCAGCAGCTCCCGACTAGCGGGGGGGAGCACAGATACGCAGTATTTT. It codes for CASSSRLAGGSTDTQYF. Looking up the rest from reference TRBV7-3 and TRBJ2-3 gives the full variable domain: GAGVSQTPSNKVTEKGKYVELRCDPISGHTALYWYRQSLGQGPEFLIYFQGTGAADDSGLPNDRFFAVRPEGSVSTLKIQRTERGDSAVYLCASSSRLAGGSTDTQYFGPGTRLTVL.

In DNA, the CDR3 is TGTGCCAGTAGTATAGCCCCTAGCACTGAAGCTTTCTTT. Translated: CASSIAPSTEAFF. The genes are TRBV19 and TRBJ1-1, with unresolved D. CDR3 length equals 13 residues. Trimming left V 1 base short and J 4 bases short, with 7 bases between. Germline V CDR1 and CDR2: LNHDA, SQIVND (reference sequence). The full variable domain, in which reference TRBV19 and TRBJ1-1 provide the parts outside the CDR3, is DGGITQSPKYLFRKEGQNVTLSCEQNLNHDAMYWYRQDPGQGLRLIYYSQIVNDFQKGDIAEGYSVSREKKESFPLTVTSAQKNPTAFYLCASSIAPSTEAFFGQGTRLTVV.

The chain couples TRBV3-1 (or the pseudogene TRBV3-2) to TRBJ1-1; D possibly corresponds to TRBD1 (6 bases). The CDR3 sequence is 16 residues long. Germline-derived CDR1 and CDR2 are LGHDT and YNNKEL (reference sequence). Trimming removed 1 base at V and 4 bases at J, with 16 bases between. The chain's CDR3 is CASSQGRTGFGTEAFF. The DNA of the CDR3 is TGTGCCAGCAGCCAAGGCCGCACAGGGTTTGGCACTGAAGCTTTCTTT.

This clone was observed a few times. DNA of the CDR3: TGTGCCAGCAACCTAGGACAGGCCTATGGCTACACCTTC. Translated, it gives CASNLGQAYGYTF. This chain connects TRBV6-6 to TRBJ1-2; TRBD1 matches 7 bases. Germline CDR1 MNHNY, CDR2 SVGAGI (reference sequence). This CDR3 comprises 13 residues. V was clipped by 7 bases and J by 4 bases; unmatched bases: 6.

The J gene is TRBJ2-6, the V gene TRBV30; D possibly corresponds to TRBD1 (5 bases). This CDR3 spans 16 amino acids. V lost 2 bases and J lost 3, with 14 bases in between. CDR1 GTSNPN and CDR2 SVGIG come from the germline V gene (reference sequence). The CDR3 reads CAWSPGHSGGANVLTF. In DNA form, the CDR3 reads TGTGCCTGGAGTCCTGGACACTCGGGTGGGGCCAACGTCCTGACTTTC. Looking up the rest from reference TRBV30 and TRBJ2-6 gives the full variable domain: SQTIHQWPATLVQPVGSPLSLECTVEGTSNPNLYWYRQAAGRGLQLLFYSVGIGQISSEVPQNLSASRPQDRQFILSSKKLLLSDSGFYLCAWSPGHSGGANVLTFGAGSRLTVL.

The V and J genes are TRBV23-1 and TRBJ2-5; possible D gene TRBD1, 6 bases. TRBV23-1 is known as an ORF, though its function is uncertain. Trimming removed 6 bases from V and 7 bases from J, with 18 bases in between. This CDR3 spans 14 amino acids. CDR3 DNA: TGCGCCAGCAGGATTCGGGACACGGGCGGGACCCAGTACTTC. It yields the protein CASRIRDTGGTQYF.

This chain links TRBV28 with TRBJ1-2; the D gene is possibly TRBD1 (5 bases). Germline CDR1 and CDR2: MDHEN and SYDVKM. The CDR3 is 14 amino acids. Trimming took 3 bases from V and 0 from J, leaving 8 bases between them. In DNA form, the CDR3 reads TGTGCCAGCAGTTTGACAGCTACTAACTATGGCTACACCTTC. Translating gives CASSLTATNYGYTF.

The chain joins TRBV12-5 to TRBJ1-5, with a tentative D call TRBD1 (6 bases). Germline assignment: CDR1 LGHNT and CDR2 FRNRAP. This CDR3 is 16 amino acids long. V lost 1 base and J lost 0, with 10 bases in between. The CDR3 protein is CASGLGPGVSNQPQHF. DNA for the CDR3: TGTGCTAGTGGTTTGGGCCCAGGGGTTAGCAATCAGCCCCAGCATTTT.

The chain couples TRBV7-8 to TRBJ2-1; maybe TRBD1 (5 bases). Germline CDR1 and CDR2: SGHVS and FQNEAQ. This CDR3 spans 17 amino acids. Trimming removed 4 bases from V and 0 bases from J, with 16 bases in between. This CDR3 reads CASSSAGWVSSYNEQFF. The CDR3 DNA is TGTGCCAGCAGCTCGGCAGGGTGGGTCAGCTCCTACAATGAGCAGTTCTTC.

The chain links TRBV9 to TRBJ2-7, with a tentative D call TRBD2 (6 bases). The CDR3 loop spans 15 amino acids. Trimming removed 2 bases from V and 5 bases from J, with 17 bases in between. Looked up from germline, CDR1 is SGDLS and CDR2 is YYNGEE. CDR3 amino acids: CASSVGAGPNDEQYF. The CDR3 DNA sequence: TGTGCCAGCAGCGTCGGAGCGGGTCCTAACGACGAGCAGTACTTC.